The present T cell receptor (beta chain) was sequenced within a study of shared clonotypes between healthy human individuals. TCRdb's copy holds only in-frame clones and misses some; the assay was immunoSEQ multiplex PCR. This sample has about 2.4 million clones, with over 85% found just once. About this clone: The antigen is unknown.

Notes on the study in general: The rarefaction results pointed to incomplete sorted-subset sequencing despite large depth. Clonotype sharing among the donors was expected to vary with sequencing depth. Non-shared clonotypes had lower generation probabilities than those shared by all four donors.

CD45RA+ naive and CD45RA-negative memory subsets were separated from CD4+ cells. The sequenced sample consisted of naive CD4+ T cells from PBMCs. Noted subset: CD45RA+ positively selected. The TCR was taken from a man aged 18 to 35 in good health. Some clones in this sample may be carry-over from other donors' samples.

DNA for the CDR3: TGTGCCAGCAGTTTTAGACGGAGCTATGGCTACACCTTC. It codes for CASSFRRSYGYTF. The V call is TRBV28, the J call TRBJ1-2; D gene uncertain. Germline CDR1 MDHEN, CDR2 SYDVKM. This CDR3 has 13 amino acids. V was shortened by 3 bases and J by 4 bases, with 9 bases between the two germline ends.